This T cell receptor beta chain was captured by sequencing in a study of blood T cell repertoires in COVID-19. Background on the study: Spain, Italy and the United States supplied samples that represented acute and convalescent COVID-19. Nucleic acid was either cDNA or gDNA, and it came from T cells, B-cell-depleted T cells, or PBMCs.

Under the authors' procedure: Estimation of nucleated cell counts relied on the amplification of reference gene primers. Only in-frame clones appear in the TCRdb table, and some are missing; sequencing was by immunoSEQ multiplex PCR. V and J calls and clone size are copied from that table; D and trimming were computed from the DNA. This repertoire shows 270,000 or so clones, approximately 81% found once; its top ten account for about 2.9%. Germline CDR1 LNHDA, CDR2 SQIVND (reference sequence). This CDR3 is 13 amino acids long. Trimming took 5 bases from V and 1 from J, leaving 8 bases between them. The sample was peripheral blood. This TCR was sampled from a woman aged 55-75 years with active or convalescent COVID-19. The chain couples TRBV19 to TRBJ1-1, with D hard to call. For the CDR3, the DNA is TGTGCCAGTAGTTGGGCCTCGAACACTGAAGCTTTCTTT. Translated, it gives CASSWASNTEAFF. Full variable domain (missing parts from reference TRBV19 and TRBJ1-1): DGGITQSPKYLFRKEGQNVTLSCEQNLNHDAMYWYRQDPGQGLRLIYYSQIVNDFQKGDIAEGYSVSREKKESFPLTVTSAQKNPTAFYLCASSWASNTEAFFGQGTRLTVV.